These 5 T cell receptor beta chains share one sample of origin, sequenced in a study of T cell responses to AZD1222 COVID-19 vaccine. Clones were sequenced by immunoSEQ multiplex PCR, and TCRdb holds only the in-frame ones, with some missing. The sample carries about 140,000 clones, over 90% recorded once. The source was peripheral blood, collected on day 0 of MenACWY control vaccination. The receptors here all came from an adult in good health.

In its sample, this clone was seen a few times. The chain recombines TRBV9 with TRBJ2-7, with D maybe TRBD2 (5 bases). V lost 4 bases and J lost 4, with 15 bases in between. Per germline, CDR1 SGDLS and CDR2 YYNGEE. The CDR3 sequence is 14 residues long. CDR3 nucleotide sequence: TGTGCCAGCAGCAATACAGCGAGCGGTTACGAGCAGTACTTC. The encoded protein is CASSNTASGYEQYF. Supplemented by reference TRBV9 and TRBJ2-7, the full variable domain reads DSGVTQTPKHLITATGQRVTLRCSPRSGDLSVYWYQQSLDQGLQFLIQYYNGEERAKGNILERFSAQQFPDLHSELNLSSLELGDSALYFCASSNTASGYEQYFGPGTRLTVT.

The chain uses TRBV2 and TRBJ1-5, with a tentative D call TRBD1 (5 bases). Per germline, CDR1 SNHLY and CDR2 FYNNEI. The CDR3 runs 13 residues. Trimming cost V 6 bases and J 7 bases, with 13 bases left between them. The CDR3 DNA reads TGTGCCAGCAGCCGATCATGGGGCCAGCCCCAGCATTTT. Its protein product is CASSRSWGQPQHF. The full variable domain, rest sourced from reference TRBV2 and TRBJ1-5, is EPEVTQTPSHQVTQMGQEVILRCVPISNHLYFYWYRQILGQKVEFLVSFYNNEISEKSEIFDDQFSVERPDGSNFTLKIRSTKLEDSAMYFCASSRSWGQPQHFGDGTRLSIL.

The DNA for the CDR3 is TGTGCCAGCAGCTCCCCAAGGGGAATCACCTACGAGCAGTACTTC. This gives the protein CASSSPRGITYEQYF. V gene TRBV11-2 combines with J gene TRBJ2-7, with D possibly being TRBD1 (5 bases). V dropped 4 bases and J dropped 2 bases, with 15 bases sitting between them. The germline gives CDR1 SGHAT, CDR2 FQNNGV. This CDR3 is built from 15 residues. Looking up the rest from reference TRBV11-2 and TRBJ2-7 gives the full variable domain: EAGVAQSPRYKIIEKRQSVAFWCNPISGHATLYWYQQILGQGPKLLIQFQNNGVVDDSQLPKDRFSAERLKGVDSTLKIQPAKLEDSAVYLCASSSPRGITYEQYFGPGTRLTVT.

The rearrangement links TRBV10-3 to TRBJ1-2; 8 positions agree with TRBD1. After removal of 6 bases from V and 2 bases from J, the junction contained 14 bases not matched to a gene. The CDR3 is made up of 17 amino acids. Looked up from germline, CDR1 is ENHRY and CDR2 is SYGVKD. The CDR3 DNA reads TGTGCCATCAGGGCCGGGACAGGAGGGGTAGAAAACTATGGCTACACCTTC. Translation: CAIRAGTGGVENYGYTF.

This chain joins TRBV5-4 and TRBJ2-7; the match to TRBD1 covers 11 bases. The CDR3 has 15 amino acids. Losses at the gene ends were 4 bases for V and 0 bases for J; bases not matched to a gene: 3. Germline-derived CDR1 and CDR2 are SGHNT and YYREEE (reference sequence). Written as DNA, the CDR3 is TGTGCCAGCAGCCGGACAGGGGGCAGCTCCTACGAGCAGTACTTC. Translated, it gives CASSRTGGSSYEQYF. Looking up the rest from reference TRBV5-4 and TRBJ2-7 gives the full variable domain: ETGVTQSPTHLIKTRGQQVTLRCSSQSGHNTVSWYQQALGQGPQFIFQYYREEENGRGNFPPRFSGLQFPNYSSELNVNALELDDSALYLCASSRTGGSSYEQYFGPGTRLTVT.